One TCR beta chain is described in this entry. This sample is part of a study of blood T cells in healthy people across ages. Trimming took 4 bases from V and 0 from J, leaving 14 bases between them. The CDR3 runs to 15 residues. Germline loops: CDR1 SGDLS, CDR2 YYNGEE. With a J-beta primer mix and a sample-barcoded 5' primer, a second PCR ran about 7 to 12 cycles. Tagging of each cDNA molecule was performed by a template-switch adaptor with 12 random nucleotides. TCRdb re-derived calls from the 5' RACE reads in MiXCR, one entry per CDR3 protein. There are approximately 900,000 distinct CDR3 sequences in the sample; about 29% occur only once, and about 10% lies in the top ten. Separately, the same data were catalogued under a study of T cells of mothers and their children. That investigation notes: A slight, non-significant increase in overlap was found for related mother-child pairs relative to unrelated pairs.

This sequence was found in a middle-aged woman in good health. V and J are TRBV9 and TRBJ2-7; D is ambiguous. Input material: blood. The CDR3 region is CASSPDMKSSYEQYF. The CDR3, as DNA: TGTGCCAGCAGCCCTGACATGAAATCCTCCTACGAGCAGTACTTC.